The 12 T cell receptor beta chains listed next were all sequenced from one sample in a study of PD-L1 blockade in urothelial cancer. Method: immunoSEQ multiplex PCR; TCRdb's copy keeps in-frame clones and lacks some. The data show 30,000 to 50,000 clones, about 89% seen once. The material sequenced was PBMCs, taken around atezolizumab (anti-PD-L1) treatment. The receptors here all came from a man aged 60-69 years with urothelial cancer.

The rearrangement joins TRBV28 to TRBJ2-5; possibly TRBD1 for D (5 bases). The germline CDR1 and CDR2 sequences are MDHEN and SYDVKM. V was cut by 7 bases and J by 5 bases, with 20 bases left in between. The CDR3 loop spans 15 amino acids. The CDR3 reads CASTLTKGFWETQYF. CDR3 DNA sequence: TGTGCCAGCACCTTAACCAAGGGGTTTTGGGAGACCCAGTACTTC.

This clone was seen only once. The CDR3 loop reads CASSLPPGQGNEKLFF. DNA of the CDR3: TGTGCCAGCAGTCTGCCCCCGGGACAGGGGAACGAAAAACTGTTTTTT. This rearrangement joins TRBV27 to TRBJ1-4; TRBD1 aligns across 10 bases. V lost 5 bases, J lost 8 bases, and 11 bases stayed unmatched. The CDR3 runs to 16 residues. Germline CDR1 is MNHEY and CDR2 is SMNVEV (reference sequence).

V is TRBV5-1 and J is TRBJ2-2; 11 bases match TRBD2. The CDR3 has 16 amino acids. Germline V gene lookup returns CDR1 SGHRS and CDR2 YFSETQ. V shed 1 base and J 5 bases; nucleotides not matched to a gene: 4. CDR3 in amino acids: CASSLLGLAVTGELFF. The CDR3 DNA sequence: TGCGCCAGCAGCTTGTTGGGACTAGCGGTTACCGGGGAGCTGTTTTTT.

The V gene is TRBV7-2, the J gene TRBJ2-1; weak D call: TRBD1 (6 bases). V lost 3 bases and J 2 bases, leaving 11 bases between the germline ends. The CDR3 runs 15 residues. Germline V lookup: CDR1 SGHTA, CDR2 FQGNSA. The CDR3 is CASSFRGTPYNEQFF. CDR3 bases: TGTGCCAGCAGCTTTAGGGGGACCCCCTACAATGAGCAGTTCTTC.

The chain links TRBV4-2 to TRBJ2-7; D may be TRBD2 (7 bases). Per germline, CDR1 LGHNA and CDR2 YNFKEQ. The CDR3 has 15 amino acids. V was clipped by 0 bases and J by 1 base, with 10 bases between them. The CDR3 DNA reads TGTGCCAGCAGCCAAGAACAGGGAGGGTCCTACGAGCAGTACTTC. The encoded protein is CASSQEQGGSYEQYF.

V usage is TRBV2 and J usage is TRBJ1-5; D unresolved. This CDR3 has 15 residues. Germline V CDR1 and CDR2: SNHLY, FYNNEI. Trimming took 6 bases from V and 0 from J, leaving 12 bases between them. Here the CDR3 DNA reads TGTGCCAGCAGGGGTACCGGGATTAGCAATCAGCCCCAGCATTTT. Translation: CASRGTGISNQPQHF. Together with reference TRBV2 and TRBJ1-5, the CDR3 gives the full variable domain: EPEVTQTPSHQVTQMGQEVILRCVPISNHLYFYWYRQILGQKVEFLVSFYNNEISEKSEIFDDQFSVERPDGSNFTLKIRSTKLEDSAMYFCASRGTGISNQPQHFGDGTRLSIL.

The chain employs TRBV28 and TRBJ2-3; 7 bases agree with TRBD1. J lost 6 bases, V lost 4 bases, and 1 base had no gene match. Germline-derived CDR1 and CDR2 are MDHEN and SYDVKM. This CDR3 is built from 12 residues. The CDR3, as DNA: TGTGCCAGCAGTTCGACAGGGGATACGCAGTATTTT. Its protein product is CASSSTGDTQYF.

V usage is TRBV5-1 and J usage is TRBJ1-5, with TRBD1 matching over 11 bases. CDR1 is SGHRS, CDR2 YFSETQ, per germline. The CDR3 is 13 residues long. Germline trimming cut 4 bases from V and 7 bases from J; bases unmatched to any gene: 1. CDR3 protein: CASSRDRGQPQHF. CDR3 sequence (DNA): TGCGCCAGCAGCAGGGACAGGGGGCAGCCCCAGCATTTT.

This chain joins TRBV30 and TRBJ1-1, with a weak D call TRBD1 (5 bases). Germline V gene sequence: CDR1 GTSNPN, CDR2 SVGIG (reference sequence). The CDR3 covers 14 residues. V was clipped by 2 bases and J by 0 bases, with 10 bases between them. In DNA form, the CDR3 reads TGTGCCTGGAGTCGGGAGGGGATGAACACTGAAGCTTTCTTT. It encodes CAWSREGMNTEAFF.

The chain recombines TRBV10-3 with TRBJ2-5; TRBD2 matches at 16 bases. With 4 bases clipped from V and 2 bases from J, the junction kept 10 bases outside the gene matches. This CDR3 spans 19 amino acids. Germline V gene sequence: CDR1 ENHRY, CDR2 SYGVKD. CDR3 in DNA: TGTGCCATCAGTGGACGGGTGGGACTAGCGGGAGGGCAACAAGAGACCCAGTACTTC. Translated, it gives CAISGRVGLAGGQQETQYF.

The chain couples TRBV4-2 to TRBJ1-2, with D unclear. The V gene's germline CDR1 is LGHNA and CDR2 YNFKEQ. The CDR3 contains 16 residues. The germline V and J ends were trimmed by 0 bases and 8 bases, with 19 bases remaining between them. This CDR3 is CASSQEEGSPIWGYTF. The CDR3 DNA follows: TGTGCCAGCAGCCAAGAAGAGGGCAGCCCCATATGGGGCTACACCTTC.

The chain employs TRBV2 and TRBJ2-7; tentatively, D is TRBD2 (6 bases). The CDR3 sequence is 15 residues long. Germline CDR1 SNHLY, CDR2 FYNNEI. V gave up 3 bases and J gave up 2 bases, with 14 bases separating them. This CDR3 is CASSDNRDFPYEQYF. As DNA, the CDR3 is TGTGCCAGCAGTGATAACCGGGACTTTCCCTACGAGCAGTACTTC.